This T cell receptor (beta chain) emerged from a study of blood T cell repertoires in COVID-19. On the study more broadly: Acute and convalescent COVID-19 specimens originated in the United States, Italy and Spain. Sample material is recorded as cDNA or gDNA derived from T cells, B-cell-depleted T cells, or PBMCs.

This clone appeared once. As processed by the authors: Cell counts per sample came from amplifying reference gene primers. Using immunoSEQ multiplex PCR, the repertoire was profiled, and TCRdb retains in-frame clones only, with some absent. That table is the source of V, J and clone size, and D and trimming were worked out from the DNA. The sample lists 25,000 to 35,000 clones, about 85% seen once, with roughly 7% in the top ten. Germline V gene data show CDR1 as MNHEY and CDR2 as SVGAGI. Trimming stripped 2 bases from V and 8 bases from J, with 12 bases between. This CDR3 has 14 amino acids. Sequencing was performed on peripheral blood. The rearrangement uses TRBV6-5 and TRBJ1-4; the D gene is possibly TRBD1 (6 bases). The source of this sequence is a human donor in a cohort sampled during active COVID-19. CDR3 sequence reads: CASSYGARGEKLFF. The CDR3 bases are TGTGCCAGCAGTTACGGTGCCAGGGGCGAAAAACTGTTTTTT.